Listed here are 29 T cell receptor beta chains from one sample, sequenced in a study of T cells in Graves' hyperthyroidism and ophthalmopathy. Using RNA transcripts as the source, TCR beta CDR3 regions were amplified. The HTBI set primed first-round TCR CDR3 RT-PCR. TCRdb re-called the multiplex PCR reads through MiXCR, storing one row per CDR3 protein. In the table there are hundreds of thousands of distinct CDR3 sequences, 38% of which are singletons. Source material: blood. The receptors derive from a man younger than 30 with Graves' hyperthyroidism.

V usage is TRBV7-3 and J usage is TRBJ2-5; no firm D call. Germline-derived CDR1 and CDR2 are SGHTA and FQGTGA. V was cut by 1 base and J by 5 bases, with 8 bases left in between. This CDR3 spans 13 amino acids. As DNA, the CDR3 is TGTGCCAGCAGCTTAAGACGCCGGGAGACCCAGTACTTC. It codes for CASSLRRRETQYF.

The V call is TRBV7-8, the J call TRBJ1-5; D perhaps matches TRBD1 (6 bases). Deletions cut 1 base from V and 2 bases from J, with 15 bases between. The CDR3 is made up of 17 amino acids. CDR1 and CDR2 (germline): SGHVS, FQNEAQ. CDR3 sequence reads: CASSLGNRQVGNQPQHF. The CDR3, as DNA: TGTGCCAGCAGCTTAGGAAATAGACAGGTGGGCAATCAGCCCCAGCATTTT. Full variable domain (remainder filled in from reference TRBV7-8 and TRBJ1-5): GAGVSQSPRYKVAKRGQDVALRCDPISGHVSLFWYQQALGQGPEFLTYFQNEAQLDKSGLPSDRFFAERPEGSVSTLKIQRTQQEDSAVYLCASSLGNRQVGNQPQHFGDGTRLSIL.

This clonotype appeared many times. This chain connects TRBV2 to TRBJ1-5, with D tentatively TRBD1 (5 bases). Germline V CDR1 and CDR2: SNHLY, FYNNEI. V lost 3 bases, J lost 0 bases, and 9 bases lay in between. This CDR3 is 15 amino acids long. The CDR3, as DNA: TGTGCCAGCAGTGACGACAGAGCTAGCAATCAGCCCCAGCATTTT. Protein sequence: CASSDDRASNQPQHF.

The V gene is TRBV6-5, the J gene TRBJ2-5; D remains ambiguous. CDR3 length: 12 residues. The germline gives CDR1 MNHEY, CDR2 SVGAGI. V lost 7 bases and J lost 3, with 9 bases in between. This chain's CDR3 is CASTNSEETQYF. CDR3 sequence (DNA): TGTGCCAGCACCAATTCGGAAGAGACCCAGTACTTC.

The CDR3 bases are TGCGCCAGCAGCTTGGGAGATGGGGGAGATGAAAAACTGTTTTTT. Translated: CASSLGDGGDEKLFF. The rearrangement joins TRBV5-1 to TRBJ1-4; TRBD1 might be the D (5 bases). CDR3 length equals 15 residues. Trimming shortened V by 0 bases and J by 6 bases, and 12 bases separated the two germline ends. CDR1 is SGHRS and CDR2 is YFSETQ in the germline V gene.

The V gene is TRBV6-1, the J gene TRBJ1-2; 7 bases map to TRBD1. The CDR3 consists of 14 residues. V trimming: 3 bases; J trimming: 3 bases; junction bases outside the gene matches: 4. The V gene's germline CDR1 is MNHNS and CDR2 SASEGT. The CDR3 DNA follows: TGTGCCAGCAGTGAGGGACAGAGCTACTATGGCTACACCTTC. Its translation: CASSEGQSYYGYTF.

Comment on this clonotype: This clone may be a read error of a much larger clone one base away. V and J are TRBV15 and TRBJ2-5, with 8 bases aligning to TRBD1. The CDR3 length is 13 residues. Germline CDR1 reads LNHNV; CDR2 reads YYDKDF (reference sequence). Here the CDR3 reads CAARAGGRETQYF. In nucleotides, the CDR3 is TGTGCCGCCAGGGCAGGGGGCCGGGAGACCCAGTACTTC.

The CDR3 reads CASSLTAGTGGNTF. Here the CDR3 DNA reads TGTGCCAGCAGCTTAACGGCCGGGACAGGGGGAAACACCTTC. The rearrangement joins TRBV7-6 to TRBJ1-2; 11 bases fit TRBD1. Germline lookup yields CDR1 SGHVS and CDR2 FNYEAQ. The CDR3 runs 14 residues. J lost 12 bases, V lost 2 bases, and 8 bases had no gene match. The whole variable domain, filled in from reference TRBV7-6 and TRBJ1-2, reads GAGVSQSPRYKVTKRGQDVALRCDPISGHVSLYWYRQALGQGPEFLTYFNYEAQQDKSGLPNDRFSAERPEGSISTLTIQRTEQRDSAMYRCASSLTAGTGGNTFGSGTRLTVV.

The chain has TRBV19 and TRBJ1-4; D is unclear. Germline loops: CDR1 LNHDA, CDR2 SQIVND (reference sequence). The CDR3 is 17 amino acids. V lost 7 bases, J lost 5 bases, and 23 bases lay in between. The CDR3 spells CASIPGRREGWNEKLFF. CDR3 DNA: TGTGCCAGTATACCCGGGAGGAGGGAAGGATGGAATGAAAAACTGTTTTTT.

The table lists this clonotype with many counts. The V gene is TRBV7-9, the J gene TRBJ1-2; D is ambiguous. CDR3 length: 12 amino acids. Germline CDR1 and CDR2: SEHNR and FQNEAQ (reference sequence). The V end was cut by 3 bases, the J end by 7 bases, with 9 bases between. The CDR3 sequence is CASSLQVTGYTF. In nucleotides, the CDR3 is TGTGCCAGCAGCTTGCAGGTTACTGGCTACACCTTC.

Worth noting for this clonotype: The junction shows a germline mismatch at one end, possibly a read error. The V call is TRBV25-1, the J call TRBJ1-6, with 9 bases identical to TRBD1. Germline V lookup: CDR1 MGHDK, CDR2 SYGVNS. The CDR3 sequence is 14 residues long. This chain's CDR3 is CACSATGGNSPLHF. For the CDR3, the DNA is TGTGCCTGCAGTGCTACAGGGGGCAATTCACCCCTCCACTTT.

This chain joins TRBV5-1 and TRBJ1-1; weak D call: TRBD1 (6 bases). Germline-derived CDR1 and CDR2 are SGHRS and YFSETQ. The CDR3 is 16 residues long. Between the trimmed V and J ends, which lost 5 bases and 6 bases, there was a span of 23 bases. The CDR3 sequence: CASRRGRVQVPPEAFF. As DNA, the CDR3 is TGCGCCAGCAGAAGGGGGAGGGTACAGGTGCCGCCTGAAGCTTTCTTT.

This clonotype was seen many times. The chain has TRBV10-3 and TRBJ1-1, with D unresolved. Germline CDR1 reads ENHRY; CDR2 reads SYGVKD. The CDR3 is 14 residues long. Trimming pared 7 bases from V and 2 bases from J, leaving 14 bases between. CDR3 protein: CAITELSSNTEAFF. The CDR3 nucleotides are TGTGCCATCACCGAATTGTCCAGCAACACTGAAGCTTTCTTT.

This clonotype appeared a few times. J is TRBJ1-2 and V is TRBV27; weak D call: TRBD1 (5 bases). The germline gives CDR1 MNHEY, CDR2 SMNVEV (reference sequence). Deletions cut 6 bases from V and 7 bases from J, with 12 bases between. CDR3 size: 12 residues. The DNA for the CDR3 is TGTGCCAGCAGCTCCCTTGGGGGTGGCTACACCTTC. Translation gives CASSSLGGGYTF.

This clonotype was found a few times. The rearrangement links TRBV25-1 to TRBJ2-1, with TRBD2 matching 7 bases. Germline V gene lookup returns CDR1 MGHDK and CDR2 SYGVNS. Trimming took 4 bases from V and 8 from J; bases not matched to a gene: 8. The CDR3 has 14 residues. This CDR3 reads CASSGGGSGDEQFF. The CDR3 coding sequence is TGTGCCAGCAGTGGAGGCGGGAGCGGCGATGAGCAGTTCTTC.

This clonotype appeared once. The V call is TRBV25-1, the J call TRBJ2-5; a possible D gene is TRBD2 (5 bases). Germline CDR1 is MGHDK and CDR2 is SYGVNS. Trimming pared 6 bases from V and 1 base from J, leaving 12 bases between. The CDR3 is 14 amino acids. CDR3: CASRGGRAQETQYF. The CDR3 coding sequence is TGTGCCAGCAGGGGCGGGCGCGCCCAAGAGACCCAGTACTTC.

This clonotype was seen at least ten times. The chain recombines TRBV20-1 with TRBJ1-1; D uncertain. Looked up from germline, CDR1 is DFQATT and CDR2 is SNEGSKA (reference sequence). Trimming removed 0 bases at V and 11 bases at J, with 10 bases between. This CDR3 is built from 11 residues. The CDR3 loop is CSARDRLGAFF. The DNA for the CDR3 is TGCAGTGCTAGAGATCGCTTGGGCGCTTTCTTT.

This clonotype appeared a few times. V is TRBV12-3 or TRBV12-4 and J is TRBJ1-1; TRBD1 aligns across 8 bases. The CDR3 has 14 amino acids. The V and J ends lost 7 bases and 5 bases, in that order; junction bases with no gene match: 9. The CDR3 nucleotides are TGTGCCAGCACCCTGGACAGGGTAAGGACTGAAGCTTTCTTT. Protein product: CASTLDRVRTEAFF.

As for this clonotype: Being one base from a much bigger clone, this may be a read error. The chain combines TRBV5-1 with TRBJ1-1; 8 positions agree with TRBD1. The CDR3 contains 12 residues. Germline V gene data show CDR1 as SGHRS and CDR2 as YFSETQ. The chain's CDR3 is CASSHGTGETFF. CDR3 nucleotides: TGCGCCAGCAGCCACGGGACAGGTGAAACTTTCTTT.

The chain recombines TRBV20-1 with TRBJ1-2; D is ambiguous. Trimming stripped 2 bases from V and 8 bases from J, with 12 bases between. Germline CDR1 is DFQATT and CDR2 is SNEGSKA (reference sequence). The CDR3 extends over 12 amino acids. The CDR3 region has the DNA TGCAGTGCTAGATTTCGGTGGTTAGGCTACACCTTC. This gives the protein CSARFRWLGYTF.

Ten or more counts support this clonotype. The DNA of the CDR3 is TGTGCCAGCAGTTCGCACAGGGGTAGGACTGAAGCTTTCTTT. It specifies CASSSHRGRTEAFF. The rearrangement links TRBV2 to TRBJ1-1, with TRBD1 matching over 7 bases. The CDR3 has 14 amino acids. With V trimmed by 5 bases and J by 5 bases, 8 bases remained unmatched. Per germline, CDR1 SNHLY and CDR2 FYNNEI.

CDR3 amino acids: CASSLADGPNTEAFF. The CDR3 nucleotides are TGCGCCAGCAGCTTGGCTGACGGTCCGAACACTGAAGCTTTCTTT. This sequence joins TRBV5-1 and TRBJ1-1; D unclear. V lost 0 bases and J lost 1, with 10 bases in between. CDR1 and CDR2 (germline): SGHRS, YFSETQ. This CDR3 comprises 15 residues.

This clonotype was observed at least ten times. This chain joins TRBV7-9 and TRBJ1-6; 9 positions agree with TRBD1. The V and J ends lost 1 base and 9 bases, in that order; junction bases with no gene match: 4. This CDR3 contains 15 residues. The V gene's germline CDR1 is SEHNR and CDR2 FQNEAQ (reference sequence). CDR3 in amino acids: CASSLGTGGFSPLHF. DNA of the CDR3: TGTGCCAGCAGCTTAGGTACAGGGGGCTTTTCACCCCTCCACTTT. The entire variable domain, with the rest obtained from reference TRBV7-9 and TRBJ1-6, is as follows: DTGVSQNPRHKITKRGQNVTFRCDPISEHNRLYWYRQTLGQGPEFLTYFQNEAQLEKSRLLSDRFSAERPKGSFSTLEIQRTEQGDSAMYLCASSLGTGGFSPLHFGNGTRLTVT.

A single count supports this clonotype. A much larger clone lies a single base off, so this may be a read error. The chain recombines TRBV13 with TRBJ2-7, with D possibly being TRBD1 or TRBD2 (6 bases each). The CDR3 is made up of 14 amino acids. Germline V CDR1 and CDR2: PRHDT, FYEKMQ (reference sequence). For the CDR3, the DNA is TGTGCCAGCAGCTTAAGGGGGGAGGACTACGAGCAGTGCTTC. Translating it yields CASSLRGEDYEQCF.

The table lists this clonotype with many counts. The chain carries TRBV20-1 and TRBJ2-5; the match to TRBD2 covers 8 bases. The CDR3 has 15 amino acids. The germline V gene encodes CDR1 DFQATT and CDR2 SNEGSKA (reference sequence). V shed 5 bases, J shed 0 bases, and the junction held 8 bases outside the gene matches. The CDR3 reads CSAALAGGNQETQYF. CDR3 sequence (DNA): TGCAGTGCTGCTCTGGCGGGGGGCAACCAAGAGACCCAGTACTTC.

This rearrangement joins TRBV7-9 to TRBJ1-4, with no clear D. The V end lost 5 bases, the J end lost 6 bases, and 13 bases lay between the germline ends. This CDR3 region has 14 residues. The germline V gene has CDR1 SEHNR and CDR2 FQNEAQ (reference sequence). DNA of the CDR3: TGTGCCAGCAGCCATGGGGAGGGTGATGAAAAACTGTTTTTT. It codes for CASSHGEGDEKLFF.

Of note for this clonotype: One base away lies a much larger clone, so this may be a sequencing read error. The genes are TRBV2 and TRBJ2-7; 16 nucleotides align to TRBD2. Germline loops: CDR1 SNHLY, CDR2 FYNNEI. The CDR3 runs 15 residues. After removal of 6 bases from V and 7 bases from J, the junction contained 6 bases not matched to a gene. The chain's CDR3 is CASRGGLAGGREQYF. The DNA for the CDR3 is TGTGCCAGCAGGGGGGGACTAGCGGGAGGGCGTGAGCAGTACTTC.

This clonotype was seen at least ten times. The chain is built from TRBV15 and TRBJ2-7; TRBD2 matches 9 bases. The CDR3 length is 15 residues. CDR1 and CDR2 from the germline V gene are LNHNV and YYDKDF (reference sequence). Trimming at V came to 3 bases and at J to 1 base, leaving 4 bases not matched to a gene. The DNA for the CDR3 is TGTGCCACCAGCAGCGAGCGGGAGGCTTCCTACGAGCAGTACTTC. It is translated as CATSSEREASYEQYF.

This clonotype occurred once. Given a much more abundant clone one base away, this may be a read error. The genes are TRBV2 and TRBJ1-1; D unclear. Germline V CDR1 and CDR2: SNHLY, FYNNEI. V was cut by 6 bases and J by 4 bases, with 12 bases left in between. The CDR3 loop spans 13 amino acids. The CDR3 sequence: CASREQTITEAFF. The CDR3 DNA is TGTGCCAGCAGAGAACAAACGATCACTGAAGCTTTCTTT.